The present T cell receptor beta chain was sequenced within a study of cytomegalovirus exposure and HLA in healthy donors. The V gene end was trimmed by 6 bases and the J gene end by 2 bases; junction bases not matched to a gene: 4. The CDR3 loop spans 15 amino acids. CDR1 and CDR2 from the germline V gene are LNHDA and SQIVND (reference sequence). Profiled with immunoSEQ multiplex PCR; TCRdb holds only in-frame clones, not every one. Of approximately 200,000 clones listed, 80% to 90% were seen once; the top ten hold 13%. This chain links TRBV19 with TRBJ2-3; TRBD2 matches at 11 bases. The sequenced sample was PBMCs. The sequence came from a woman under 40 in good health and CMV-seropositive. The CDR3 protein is CASRDSGRATDTQYF. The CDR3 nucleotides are TGTGCCAGTAGGGATAGCGGGAGGGCCACAGATACGCAGTATTTT. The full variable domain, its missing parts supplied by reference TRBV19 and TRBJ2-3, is DGGITQSPKYLFRKEGQNVTLSCEQNLNHDAMYWYRQDPGQGLRLIYYSQIVNDFQKGDIAEGYSVSREKKESFPLTVTSAQKNPTAFYLCASRDSGRATDTQYFGPGTRLTVL.